Following are 8 T cell receptor beta chains from one sample sequenced in a study of PD-L1 blockade in urothelial cancer (dated by TCRdb to 2016 to 2017). Libraries came from the immunoSEQ multiplex PCR assay. In its TCRdb copy, this immuneACCESS table keeps in-frame sequences only and misses some clones. Where compared with another copy, unresolved V genes explain less than half of these, and the others have no known cause. This sample gives 38,000 or so clones in total; around 88% of them show up just once. The top ten clones comprise approximately 15% of the sample. The sequencing used PBMCs, collected around atezolizumab (anti-PD-L1) treatment. All receptors derive from a man aged 55 to 70 with urothelial cancer.

The CDR3 sequence is CASSSTGGSYEQYF. For the CDR3, the DNA is TGTGCCAGCAGCTCTACAGGGGGCTCCTACGAGCAGTACTTC. The chain joins TRBV7-2 to TRBJ2-7, with TRBD1 identical over 8 bases. The V segment lost 4 bases and the J segment 0 bases; nucleotides outside the gene matches: 2. CDR3 size: 14 residues. Germline V gives CDR1 SGHTA, CDR2 FQGNSA.

In DNA, the CDR3 is TGCGCCAGCAGCCAAAAATCCGGGACTAGTAATTTCCACGAGCAGTACTTC. Translating gives CASSQKSGTSNFHEQYF. J is TRBJ2-7 and V is TRBV4-1, with TRBD2 matching 8 bases. The CDR3 covers 17 residues. After removal of 2 bases from V and 5 bases from J, the junction contained 14 bases not matched to a gene. CDR1 MGHRA and CDR2 YSYEKL come from the germline V gene.

The CDR3 region has the DNA TGCGCCAGCAGCCCGAGGACTAGCGGGAGTTGGAATGAGCAGTTCTTC. Protein: CASSPRTSGSWNEQFF. The chain joins TRBV4-1 to TRBJ2-1, with 13 bases identical to TRBD2. CDR3 size: 16 residues. J lost 7 bases, V lost 4 bases, and 7 bases had no gene match. CDR1 is MGHRA, CDR2 YSYEKL, per germline.

The CDR3: CASSSGAYEQYF. The DNA of the CDR3 is TGTGCCAGCAGTTCAGGGGCCTACGAGCAGTACTTC. The gene calls are TRBV6-6 and TRBJ2-7; TRBD1 is a possible D gene (6 bases). The CDR3 sequence is 12 residues long. Germline assignment: CDR1 MNHNY and CDR2 SVGAGI (reference sequence). Trimming cost V 4 bases and J 2 bases, with 6 bases left between them.

CDR3 sequence reads: CASSLGGEAYEQYF. CDR3 DNA sequence: TGCGCCAGCAGCTTGGGTGGGGAGGCTTACGAGCAGTACTTC. The chain is built from TRBV5-1 and TRBJ2-7; possible D gene TRBD2, 6 bases. The germline gives CDR1 SGHRS, CDR2 YFSETQ. This CDR3 is 14 amino acids long. The ends were cut back, 0 bases at V and 4 bases at J, with 11 bases in the middle.

This clone was picked up many times. This chain uses TRBV7-9 with TRBJ2-1; 16 bases match TRBD2. This CDR3 has 18 residues. Looked up from germline, CDR1 is SEHNR and CDR2 is FQNEAQ (reference sequence). The ends lost 4 bases at V and 1 base at J; junction bases unmatched: 4. The CDR3 loop reads CASSSGLAGGQSYNEQFF. DNA for the CDR3: TGTGCCAGCAGCTCGGGACTAGCGGGGGGGCAGTCCTACAATGAGCAGTTCTTC.

V is TRBV5-1 and J is TRBJ2-5, with 8 positions matching TRBD1. In germline, CDR1 is SGHRS, CDR2 YFSETQ. This CDR3 is 14 amino acids long. The V and J ends lost 4 bases and 3 bases, in that order; junction bases with no gene match: 5. CDR3 amino acids: CASSLGQGEETQYF. The CDR3, as DNA: TGCGCCAGCAGCCTTGGACAGGGAGAAGAGACCCAGTACTTC.

This sequence joins TRBV23-1 and TRBJ2-3; 11 bases fit TRBD2. TRBV23-1 is an open reading frame whose function is uncertain. The CDR3 runs to 23 residues. Trimming at V came to 0 bases and at J to 0 bases, leaving 20 bases not matched to a gene. The DNA for the CDR3 is TGCGCCAGCAGTCAATCTCCCGTACTAGGTACTAGCGGGAGAATTACTAGCACAGATACGCAGTATTTT. It yields the protein CASSQSPVLGTSGRITSTDTQYF.